These T cell receptor beta chains were read from a single sample in a study of CD8 T cells in Susac syndrome. TCRdb re-called the immunoSEQ multiplex PCR reads through MiXCR, storing one row per CDR3 protein. Of about 60,000 distinct CDR3 sequences listed, roughly nine tenths are singletons. Sequencing input: CD8+ T cells from PBMCs. These receptors were collected from a human donor in good health. Each CDR3 is given with its conserved first and last residue. D genes are given only for firm matches. Clone size is stated in some rows and not others, as once, few, many or a class when expanded.

V	size	J	D	CDR3	DNA
TRBV12-3/TRBV12-4	-	TRBJ1-4	-	CASSLGTATNEKLFF	TGTGCCAGCAGTTTAGGGACGGCAACTAATGAAAAACTGTTTTTT
TRBV5-5	once	TRBJ2-4	-	CASSLRVQNIQYF	TGTGCCAGCAGCCTGCGCGTCCAAAACATTCAGTACTTC
TRBV13	-	TRBJ2-1	TRBD1	CASSFGTGGYEQFF	TGTGCCAGCAGCTTCGGAACAGGGGGCTATGAGCAGTTCTTC
TRBV5-1	-	TRBJ2-1	-	CASSLSTSIGHSTYNEQFF	TGCGCCAGCAGCTTGTCGACGAGTATTGGGCACTCTACCTACAATGAGCAGTTCTTC
TRBV9	-	TRBJ2-3	-	CASSVSFGGEVTDTQYF	TGTGCCAGCAGCGTTTCATTTGGGGGCGAGGTTACAGATACGCAGTATTTT
TRBV2	-	TRBJ1-5	-	CASSEDRRQVYQPQHF	TGTGCCAGCAGTGAAGATCGCCGGCAGGTGTATCAGCCCCAGCATTTT
TRBV28	-	TRBJ2-5	TRBD1	CASSFLGTGGETQYF	TGTGCCAGCAGCTTCCTAGGGACAGGGGGTGAGACCCAGTACTTC
TRBV7-9	-	TRBJ2-5	-	CASSWRDSGIQETQYF	TGTGCCAGCAGCTGGCGGGACAGTGGGATTCAAGAGACCCAGTACTTC
TRBV4-1	-	TRBJ2-7	-	CASSQGKQNYEQYF	TGCGCCAGCAGCCAAGGGAAACAGAACTACGAGCAGTACTTC
TRBV25-1	-	TRBJ1-2	-	CASSEYSGQGAGYTF	TGTGCCAGCAGTGAATATAGCGGGCAGGGCGCTGGCTACACCTTC
TRBV5-1	-	TRBJ2-7	TRBD1	CASSPRQGGDYEQYF	TGCGCCAGCAGCCCTCGACAGGGGGGGGACTACGAGCAGTACTTC
TRBV20-1	-	TRBJ2-7	TRBD2	CSASGTNSYEQYF	TGCAGTGCTAGCGGGACTAATTCCTACGAGCAGTACTTC
TRBV25-1	-	TRBJ2-2	TRBD1	CASSEFIGTGELTGELFF	TGTGCCAGCAGTGAATTCATCGGGACAGGGGAACTCACCGGGGAGCTGTTTTTT
TRBV5-5	-	TRBJ2-1	TRBD2	CASSPWGGNNEQFF	TGTGCCAGCAGCCCATGGGGGGGTAACAATGAGCAGTTCTTC